The sequence of this T cell receptor beta chain was determined in a study of T cells in Graves' hyperthyroidism and ophthalmopathy. Study-wide results and limits: Ophthalmopathy, which appeared later, was predicted by the model a median 6.5 months before onset.

RNA transcripts were the template for amplifying TCR beta CDR3 regions. Carried out on the TCR CDR3, a first-round RT-PCR used the HTBI primer set. TCRdb called the multiplex PCR reads again in MiXCR, with one record for every CDR3 protein. The sample has some 600,000 distinct CDR3 sequences, around 42% seen once. V was clipped by 7 bases and J by 5 bases; unmatched bases: 5. Germline V gene lookup returns CDR1 LNHDA and CDR2 SQIVND (reference sequence). The CDR3 spans 13 residues. Patients counted as stable if ophthalmopathy did not develop within 18 months. Each diagnosis was grounded in clinical symptoms, serum thyroxine and TRAb, thyroid ultrasound, and orbital computed tomography. Points on this clonotype: Its specificity is not known.

The source material was peripheral blood or thyroid tissue (not recorded which). This sequence originates from a woman aged 18-35 years with Graves' hyperthyroidism. J is TRBJ2-5 and V is TRBV19; 9 positions agree with TRBD1. The CDR3 is CASNHRGHETQYF. CDR3 coding DNA: TGTGCCAGTAACCACAGGGGGCATGAGACCCAGTACTTC.